The source of this T cell receptor (beta chain) is a study of chemoradiotherapy in HPV16-positive cancers. Notes on the study in general: In HPV16-positive patients, HPV-responsive T-cell expansion tracked better recurrence-free survival.

Profiled with immunoSEQ multiplex PCR; TCRdb holds only in-frame clones, not every one. The sample holds around 33,000 clones, roughly 86% seen once. This CDR3 comprises 15 residues. The V end lost 4 bases, the J end lost 5 bases, and 17 bases lay between the germline ends. Germline CDR1 LGHNA, CDR2 YNFKEQ. On this clone: Antigen unknown.

The chain couples TRBV4-2 to TRBJ1-2; D may be TRBD1 (5 bases). This clonotype was obtained from a human donor with HPV-associated anogenital cancer. Sequenced material: blood, taken from a patient who underwent chemoradiotherapy. CDR3 in amino acids: CASSPGASNGYGYTF. CDR3 nucleotides: TGTGCCAGCAGCCCCGGGGCCTCAAACGGGTATGGCTACACCTTC.